This TCR beta chain stems from a study of CD4+ T cells in melanoma. This CDR3 contains 16 residues. CDR1 and CDR2 from the germline V gene are SGHDN and FVKESK. Trimming at V came to 8 bases and at J to 3 bases, leaving 11 bases not matched to a gene. Generated by immunoSEQ multiplex PCR, the TCRdb table keeps only in-frame clones and is missing some. In the table there are 15,000 to 20,000 clones, 81% of which are singletons. The origin of this receptor is a human donor with melanoma. The chain combines TRBV14 with TRBJ2-1, with TRBD1 matching over 9 bases. The source material was cells from a culture (not recorded whether cultured in vitro). The CDR3 loop is CASARGSGQGYNEQFF. CDR3 coding DNA: TGTGCCAGCGCCAGGGGATCGGGACAGGGCTACAATGAGCAGTTCTTC.